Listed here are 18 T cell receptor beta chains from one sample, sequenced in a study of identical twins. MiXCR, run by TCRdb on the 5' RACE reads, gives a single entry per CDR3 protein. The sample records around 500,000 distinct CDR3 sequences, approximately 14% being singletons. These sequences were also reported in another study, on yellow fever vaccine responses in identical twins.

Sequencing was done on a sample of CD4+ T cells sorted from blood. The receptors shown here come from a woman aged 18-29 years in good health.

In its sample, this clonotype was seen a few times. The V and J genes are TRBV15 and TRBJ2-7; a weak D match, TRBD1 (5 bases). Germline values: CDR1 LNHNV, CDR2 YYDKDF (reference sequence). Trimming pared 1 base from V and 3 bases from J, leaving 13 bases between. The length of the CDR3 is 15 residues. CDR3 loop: CATSRVQGQFYEQYF. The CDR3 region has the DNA TGTGCCACCAGCAGAGTTCAGGGCCAATTCTACGAGCAGTACTTC. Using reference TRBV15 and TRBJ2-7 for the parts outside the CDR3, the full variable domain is DAMVIQNPRYQVTQFGKPVTLSCSQTLNHNVMYWYQQKSSQAPKLLFHYYDKDFNNEADTPDNFQSRRPNTSFCFLDIRSPGLGDTAMYLCATSRVQGQFYEQYFGPGTRLTVT.

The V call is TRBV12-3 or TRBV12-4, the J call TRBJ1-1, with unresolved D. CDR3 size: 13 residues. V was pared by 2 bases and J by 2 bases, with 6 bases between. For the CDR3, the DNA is TGTGCCAGCAGTTTATGGATAAACACTGAAGCTTTCTTT. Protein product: CASSLWINTEAFF.

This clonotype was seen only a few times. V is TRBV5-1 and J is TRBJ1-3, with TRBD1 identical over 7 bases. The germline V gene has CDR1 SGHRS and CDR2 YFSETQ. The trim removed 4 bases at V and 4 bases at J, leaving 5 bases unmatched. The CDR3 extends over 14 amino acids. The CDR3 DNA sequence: TGCGCCAGCAGCCTTACAGGGGTGGGAAACACCATATATTTT. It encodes CASSLTGVGNTIYF.

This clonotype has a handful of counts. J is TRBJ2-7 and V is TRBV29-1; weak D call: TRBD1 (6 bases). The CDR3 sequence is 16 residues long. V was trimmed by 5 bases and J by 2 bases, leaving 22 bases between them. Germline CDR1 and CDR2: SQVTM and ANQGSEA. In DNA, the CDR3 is TGCAGCGTTTCCTTACAGGGTACCCAGTCCCCCTACGAGCAGTACTTC. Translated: CSVSLQGTQSPYEQYF.

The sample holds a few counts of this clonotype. CDR3 protein: CASNAHSNEQFF. In nucleotides, the CDR3 is TGTGCCAGCAATGCCCATAGCAATGAGCAGTTCTTC. The chain recombines TRBV2 with TRBJ2-1; D remains ambiguous. This CDR3 has 12 amino acids. The V end lost 7 bases, the J end lost 6 bases, and 10 bases lay between the germline ends. Looked up from germline, CDR1 is SNHLY and CDR2 is FYNNEI.

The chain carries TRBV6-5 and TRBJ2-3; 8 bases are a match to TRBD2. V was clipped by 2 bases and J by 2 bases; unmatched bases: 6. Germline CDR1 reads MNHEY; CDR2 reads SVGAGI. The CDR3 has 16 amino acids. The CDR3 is CASSYRGLGLTDTQYF. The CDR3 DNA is TGTGCCAGCAGTTACCGGGGACTAGGACTCACAGATACGCAGTATTTT.

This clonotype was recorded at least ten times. This chain's CDR3 is CASSQNRVGPPLHF. The CDR3 region has the DNA TGTGCCAGCAGCCAGAACAGGGTCGGTCCACCCCTCCACTTT. This rearrangement joins TRBV12-3 or TRBV12-4 to TRBJ1-6; possibly TRBD1 for D (6 bases). The germline V and J ends were trimmed by 6 bases and 11 bases, with 17 bases remaining between them. This CDR3 is 14 amino acids long.

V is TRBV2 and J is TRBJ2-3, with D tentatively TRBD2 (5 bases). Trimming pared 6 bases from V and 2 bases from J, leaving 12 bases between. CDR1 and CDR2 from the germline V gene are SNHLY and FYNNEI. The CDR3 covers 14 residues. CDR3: CASRRTFYTDTQYF. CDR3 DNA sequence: TGTGCCAGCAGACGGACTTTCTACACAGATACGCAGTATTTT.

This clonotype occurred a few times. CDR3 DNA: TGCAGCGTTGGTTTTGCGGGAGAAGAGACCCAGTACTTC. Its translation: CSVGFAGEETQYF. This rearrangement joins TRBV29-1 to TRBJ2-5, with 7 positions matching TRBD2. This CDR3 has 13 residues. The V gene end was trimmed by 4 bases and the J gene end by 3 bases; junction bases not matched to a gene: 5. CDR1 is SQVTM, CDR2 ANQGSEA, per germline.

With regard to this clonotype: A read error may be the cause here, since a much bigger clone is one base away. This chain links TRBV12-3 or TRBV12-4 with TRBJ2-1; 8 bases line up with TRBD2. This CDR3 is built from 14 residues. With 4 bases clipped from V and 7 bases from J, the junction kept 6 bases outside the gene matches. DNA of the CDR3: TGTGCCAGCAGTTACCAAGCGGGAGCTAATGAGCAGTTCTTC. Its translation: CASSYQAGANEQFF.

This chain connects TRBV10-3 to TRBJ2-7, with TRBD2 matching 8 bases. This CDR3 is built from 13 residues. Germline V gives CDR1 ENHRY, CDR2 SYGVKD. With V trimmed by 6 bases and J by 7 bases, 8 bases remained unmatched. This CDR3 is CAISATGGQEQYF. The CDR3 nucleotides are TGTGCCATCAGCGCCACGGGGGGGCAAGAGCAGTACTTC.

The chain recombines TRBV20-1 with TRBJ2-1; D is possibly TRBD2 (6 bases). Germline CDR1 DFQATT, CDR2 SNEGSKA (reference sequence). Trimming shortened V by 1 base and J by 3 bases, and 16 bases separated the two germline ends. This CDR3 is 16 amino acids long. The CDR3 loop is CSARVERELLYNEQFF. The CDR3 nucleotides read TGCAGTGCTAGAGTCGAACGGGAGCTCCTCTACAATGAGCAGTTCTTC.

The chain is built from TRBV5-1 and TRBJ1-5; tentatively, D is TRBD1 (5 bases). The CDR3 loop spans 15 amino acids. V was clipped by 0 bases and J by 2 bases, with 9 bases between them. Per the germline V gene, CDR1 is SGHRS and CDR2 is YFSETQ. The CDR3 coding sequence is TGCGCCAGCAGCTTGGATGGGGGACGCAATCAGCCCCAGCATTTT. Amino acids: CASSLDGGRNQPQHF.

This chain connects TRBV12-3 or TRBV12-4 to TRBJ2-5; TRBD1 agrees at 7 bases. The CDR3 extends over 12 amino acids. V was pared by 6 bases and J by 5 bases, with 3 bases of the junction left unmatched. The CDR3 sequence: CASRQGPETQYF. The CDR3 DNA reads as TGTGCCAGCAGACAGGGGCCGGAGACCCAGTACTTC.

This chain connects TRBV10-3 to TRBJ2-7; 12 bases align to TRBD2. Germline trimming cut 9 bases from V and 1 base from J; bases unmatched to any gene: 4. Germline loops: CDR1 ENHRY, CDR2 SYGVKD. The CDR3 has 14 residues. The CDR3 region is CAIKLAGGSYEQYF. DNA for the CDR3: TGTGCCATTAAACTAGCGGGAGGTTCCTACGAGCAGTACTTC.

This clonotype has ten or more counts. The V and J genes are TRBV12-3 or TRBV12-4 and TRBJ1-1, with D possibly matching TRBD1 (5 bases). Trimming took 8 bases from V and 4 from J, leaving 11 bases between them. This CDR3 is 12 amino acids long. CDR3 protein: CASVAGFTEAFF. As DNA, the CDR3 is TGTGCCAGCGTGGCAGGGTTCACTGAAGCTTTCTTT.

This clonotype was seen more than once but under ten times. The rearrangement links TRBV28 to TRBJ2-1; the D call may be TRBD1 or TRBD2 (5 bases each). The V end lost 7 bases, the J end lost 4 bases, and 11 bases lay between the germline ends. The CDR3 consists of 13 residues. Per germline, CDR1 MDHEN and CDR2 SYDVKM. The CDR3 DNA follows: TGTGCCAGCAATGGGGGTGGTTACAATGAGCAGTTCTTC. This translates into CASNGGGYNEQFF. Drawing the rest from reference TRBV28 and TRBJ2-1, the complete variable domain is DVKVTQSSRYLVKRTGEKVFLECVQDMDHENMFWYRQDPGLGLRLIYFSYDVKMKEKGDIPEGYSVSREKKERFSLILESASTNQTSMYLCASNGGGYNEQFFGPGTRLTVL.

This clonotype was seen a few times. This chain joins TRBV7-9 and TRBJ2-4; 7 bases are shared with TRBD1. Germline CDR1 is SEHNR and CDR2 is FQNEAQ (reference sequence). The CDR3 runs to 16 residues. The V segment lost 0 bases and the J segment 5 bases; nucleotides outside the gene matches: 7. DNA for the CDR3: TGTGCCAGCAGCTTAGCGAGACAGGGCCTCGAAAACATTCAGTACTTC. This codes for CASSLARQGLENIQYF.